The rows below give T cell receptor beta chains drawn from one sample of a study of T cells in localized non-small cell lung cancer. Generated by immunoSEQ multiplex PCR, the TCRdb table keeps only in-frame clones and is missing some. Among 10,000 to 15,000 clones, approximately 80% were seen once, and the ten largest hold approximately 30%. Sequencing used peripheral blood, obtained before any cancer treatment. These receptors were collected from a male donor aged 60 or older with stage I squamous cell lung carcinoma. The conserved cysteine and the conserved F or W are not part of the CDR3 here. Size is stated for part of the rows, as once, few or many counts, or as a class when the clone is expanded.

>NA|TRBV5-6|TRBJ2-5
ASSDAATKQETQY
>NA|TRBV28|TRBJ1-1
ASKIDRENTEAF
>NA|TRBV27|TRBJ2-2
ASSLSTVNTGELF
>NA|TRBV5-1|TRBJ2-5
ASSLDWRQETQY
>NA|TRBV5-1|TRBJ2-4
ASSLVRDGRTSGNKNIQY
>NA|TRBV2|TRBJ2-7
ASSDPEGSGQYEQY
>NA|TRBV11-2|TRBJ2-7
ASSFGDYYEQY
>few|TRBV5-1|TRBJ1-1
ASSLRGNTEAF
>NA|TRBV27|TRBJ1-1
ASSFRTNGLEAF
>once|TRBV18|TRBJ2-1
ASSPGTSGRLFNEQF